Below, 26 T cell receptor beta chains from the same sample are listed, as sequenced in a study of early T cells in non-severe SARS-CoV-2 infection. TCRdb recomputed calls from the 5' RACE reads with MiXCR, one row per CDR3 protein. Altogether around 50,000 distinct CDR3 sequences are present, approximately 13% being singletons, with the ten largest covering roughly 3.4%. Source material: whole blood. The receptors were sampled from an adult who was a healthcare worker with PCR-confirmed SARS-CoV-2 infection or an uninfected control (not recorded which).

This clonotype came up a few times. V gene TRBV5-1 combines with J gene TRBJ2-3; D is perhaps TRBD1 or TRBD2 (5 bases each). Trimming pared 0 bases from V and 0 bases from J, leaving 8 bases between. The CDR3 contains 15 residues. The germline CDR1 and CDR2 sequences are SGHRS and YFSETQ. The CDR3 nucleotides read TGCGCCAGCAGCTTGGCGGGGCGCAGCACAGATACGCAGTATTTT. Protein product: CASSLAGRSTDTQYF.

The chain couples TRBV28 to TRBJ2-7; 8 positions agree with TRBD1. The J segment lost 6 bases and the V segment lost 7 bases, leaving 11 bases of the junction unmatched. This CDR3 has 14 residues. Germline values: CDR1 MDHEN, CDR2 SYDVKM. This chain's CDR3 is CASTPQGAQSEQYF. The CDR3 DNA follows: TGTGCCAGCACCCCGCAGGGGGCGCAAAGCGAGCAGTACTTC. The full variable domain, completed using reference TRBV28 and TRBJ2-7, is DVKVTQSSRYLVKRTGEKVFLECVQDMDHENMFWYRQDPGLGLRLIYFSYDVKMKEKGDIPEGYSVSREKKERFSLILESASTNQTSMYLCASTPQGAQSEQYFGPGTRLTVT.

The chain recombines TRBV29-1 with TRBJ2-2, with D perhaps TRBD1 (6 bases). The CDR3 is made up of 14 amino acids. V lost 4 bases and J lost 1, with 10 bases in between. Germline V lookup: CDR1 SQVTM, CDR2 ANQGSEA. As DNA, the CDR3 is TGCAGCGTTGGGCAGGGGAGGAACACCGGGGAGCTGTTTTTT. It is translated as CSVGQGRNTGELFF.

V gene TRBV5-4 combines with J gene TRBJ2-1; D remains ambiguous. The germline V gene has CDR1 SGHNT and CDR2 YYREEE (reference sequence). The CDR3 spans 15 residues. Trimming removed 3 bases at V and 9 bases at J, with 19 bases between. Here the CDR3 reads CASSSPPRDTAEQFF. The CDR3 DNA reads TGTGCCAGCAGCTCCCCTCCAAGGGATACGGCTGAGCAGTTCTTC.

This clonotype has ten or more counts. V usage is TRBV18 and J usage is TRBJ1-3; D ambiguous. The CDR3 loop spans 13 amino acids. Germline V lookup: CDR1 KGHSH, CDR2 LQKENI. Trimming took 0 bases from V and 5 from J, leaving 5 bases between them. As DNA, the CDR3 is TGTGCCAGCTCACCACCGGGCAGAAACACCATATATTTT. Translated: CASSPPGRNTIYF.

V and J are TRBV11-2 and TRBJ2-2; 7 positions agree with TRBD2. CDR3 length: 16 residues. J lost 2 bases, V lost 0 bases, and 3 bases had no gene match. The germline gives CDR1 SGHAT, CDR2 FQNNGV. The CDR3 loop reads CASSLDRDYNTGELFF. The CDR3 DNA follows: TGTGCCAGCAGCTTAGACCGGGACTACAACACCGGGGAGCTGTTTTTT.

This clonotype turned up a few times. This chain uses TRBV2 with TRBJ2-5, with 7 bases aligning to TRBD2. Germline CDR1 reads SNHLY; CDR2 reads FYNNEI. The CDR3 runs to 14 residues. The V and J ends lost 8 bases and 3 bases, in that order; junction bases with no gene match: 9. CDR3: CASHLAAGEETQYF. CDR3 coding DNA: TGTGCCAGCCACCTAGCGGCGGGCGAAGAGACCCAGTACTTC.

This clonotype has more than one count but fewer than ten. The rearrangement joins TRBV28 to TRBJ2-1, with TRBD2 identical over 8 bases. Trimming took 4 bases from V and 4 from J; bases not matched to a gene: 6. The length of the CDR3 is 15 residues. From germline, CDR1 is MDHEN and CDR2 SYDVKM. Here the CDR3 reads CASSSGTSGYNEQFF. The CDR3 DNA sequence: TGTGCCAGCAGTTCCGGGACTAGTGGGTACAATGAGCAGTTCTTC.

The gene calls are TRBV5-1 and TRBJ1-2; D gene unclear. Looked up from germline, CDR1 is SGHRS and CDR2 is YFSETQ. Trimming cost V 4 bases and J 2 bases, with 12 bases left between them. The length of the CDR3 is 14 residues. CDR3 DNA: TGCGCCAGCAGCCCCGGTGGAGCCAACTATGGCTACACCTTC. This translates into CASSPGGANYGYTF.

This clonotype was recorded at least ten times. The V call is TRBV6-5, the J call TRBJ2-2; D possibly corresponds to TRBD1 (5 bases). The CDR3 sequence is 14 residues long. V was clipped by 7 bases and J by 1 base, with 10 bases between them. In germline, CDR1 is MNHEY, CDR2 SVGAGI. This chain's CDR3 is CASTLQGNTGELFF. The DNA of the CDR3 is TGTGCCAGCACCCTCCAGGGGAACACCGGGGAGCTGTTTTTT.

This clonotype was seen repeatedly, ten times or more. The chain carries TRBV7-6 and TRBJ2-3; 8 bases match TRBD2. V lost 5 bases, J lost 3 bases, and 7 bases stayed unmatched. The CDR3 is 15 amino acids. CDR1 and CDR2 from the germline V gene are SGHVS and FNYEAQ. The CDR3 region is CASSLSGVMTDTQYF. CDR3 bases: TGTGCCAGCAGCCTTAGCGGGGTAATGACAGATACGCAGTATTTT.

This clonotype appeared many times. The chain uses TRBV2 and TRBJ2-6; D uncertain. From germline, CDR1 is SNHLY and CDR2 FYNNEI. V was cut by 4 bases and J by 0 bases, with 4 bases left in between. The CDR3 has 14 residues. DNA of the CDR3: TGTGCCAGCAGTGGGGGCTCTGGGGCCAACGTCCTGACTTTC. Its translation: CASSGGSGANVLTF.

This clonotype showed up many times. The CDR3 bases are TGTGCCAGCACCCACCTGACTAATGAGCAGTTCTTC. It yields the protein CASTHLTNEQFF. The chain is built from TRBV6-2 or TRBV6-3 and TRBJ2-1; D unresolved. The CDR3 is 12 residues long. V lost 7 bases, J lost 7 bases, and 11 bases lay in between. Germline CDR1 reads MNHEY; CDR2 reads SVGEGT.

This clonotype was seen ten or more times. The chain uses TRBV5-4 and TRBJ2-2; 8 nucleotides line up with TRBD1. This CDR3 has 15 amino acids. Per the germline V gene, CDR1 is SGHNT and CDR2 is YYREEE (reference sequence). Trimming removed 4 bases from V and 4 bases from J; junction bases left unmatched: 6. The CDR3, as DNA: TGTGCCAGCAGCCAAAGACAGGGGTTCACCGGGGAGCTGTTTTTT. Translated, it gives CASSQRQGFTGELFF. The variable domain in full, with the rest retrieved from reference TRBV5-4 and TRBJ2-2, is ETGVTQSPTHLIKTRGQQVTLRCSSQSGHNTVSWYQQALGQGPQFIFQYYREEENGRGNFPPRFSGLQFPNYSSELNVNALELDDSALYLCASSQRQGFTGELFFGEGSRLTVL.

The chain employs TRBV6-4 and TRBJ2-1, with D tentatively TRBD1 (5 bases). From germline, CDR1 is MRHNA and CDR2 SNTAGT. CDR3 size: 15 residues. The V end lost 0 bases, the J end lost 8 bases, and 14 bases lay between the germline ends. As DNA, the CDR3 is TGTGCCAGCAGTGACTCTGGCGACAGTACCCATGAGCAGTTCTTC. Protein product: CASSDSGDSTHEQFF.

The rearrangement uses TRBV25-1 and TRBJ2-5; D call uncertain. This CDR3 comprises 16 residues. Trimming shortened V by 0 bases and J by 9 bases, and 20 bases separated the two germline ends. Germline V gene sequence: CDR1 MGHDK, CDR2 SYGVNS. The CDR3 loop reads CASSEYRTGRLESQYF. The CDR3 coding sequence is TGTGCCAGCAGTGAATATAGGACGGGTAGACTGGAGTCCCAGTACTTC.

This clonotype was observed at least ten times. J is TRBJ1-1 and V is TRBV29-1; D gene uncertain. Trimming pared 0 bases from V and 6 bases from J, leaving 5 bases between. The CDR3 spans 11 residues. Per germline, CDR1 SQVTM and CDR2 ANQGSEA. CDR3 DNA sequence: TGCAGCGTTGAAGATGGGGCTGAAGCTTTCTTT. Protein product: CSVEDGAEAFF.

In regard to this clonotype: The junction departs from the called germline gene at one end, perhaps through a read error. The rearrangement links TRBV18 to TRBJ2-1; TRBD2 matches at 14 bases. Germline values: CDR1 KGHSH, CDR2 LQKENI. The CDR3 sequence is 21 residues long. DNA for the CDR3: TGTGCCCGCTCACCCCTTCCTGGGAGGACTAGCGGGAGGAGTTCCTACAATGAGCAGTTCTTC. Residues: CARSPLPGRTSGRSSYNEQFF.

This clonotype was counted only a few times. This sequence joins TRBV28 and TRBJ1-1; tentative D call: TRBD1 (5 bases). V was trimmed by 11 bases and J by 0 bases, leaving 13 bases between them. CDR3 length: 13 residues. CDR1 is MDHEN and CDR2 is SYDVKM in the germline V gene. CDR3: CAGHGRMNTEAFF. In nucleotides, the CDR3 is TGTGCCGGACACGGACGGATGAACACTGAAGCTTTCTTT.

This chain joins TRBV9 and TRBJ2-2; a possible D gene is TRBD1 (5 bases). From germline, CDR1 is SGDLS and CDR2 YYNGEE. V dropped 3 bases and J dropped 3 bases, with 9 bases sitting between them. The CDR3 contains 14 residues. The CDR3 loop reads CASSAQGYTGELFF. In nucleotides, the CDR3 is TGTGCCAGCAGCGCCCAGGGATACACCGGGGAGCTGTTTTTT.

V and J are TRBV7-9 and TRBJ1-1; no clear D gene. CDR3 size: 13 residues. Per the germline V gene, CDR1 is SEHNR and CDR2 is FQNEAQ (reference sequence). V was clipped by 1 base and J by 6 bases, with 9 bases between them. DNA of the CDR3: TGTGCCAGCAGCTTAGTAGGTCCAGCTGAAGCTTTCTTT. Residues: CASSLVGPAEAFF.

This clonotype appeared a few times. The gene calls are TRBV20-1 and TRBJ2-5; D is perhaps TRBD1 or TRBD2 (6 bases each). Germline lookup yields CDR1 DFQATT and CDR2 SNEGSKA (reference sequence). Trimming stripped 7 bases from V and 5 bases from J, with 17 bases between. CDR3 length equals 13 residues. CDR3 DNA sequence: TGCAGTGTTAGCGGACAGCCCTGGGAGACCCAGTACTTC. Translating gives CSVSGQPWETQYF.

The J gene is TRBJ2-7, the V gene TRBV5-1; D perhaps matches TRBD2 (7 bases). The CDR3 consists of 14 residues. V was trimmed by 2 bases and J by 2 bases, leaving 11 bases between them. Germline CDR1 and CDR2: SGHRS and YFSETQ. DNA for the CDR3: TGCGCCAGCAGCTTCAAGCGGGACACCTACGAGCAGTACTTC. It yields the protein CASSFKRDTYEQYF.

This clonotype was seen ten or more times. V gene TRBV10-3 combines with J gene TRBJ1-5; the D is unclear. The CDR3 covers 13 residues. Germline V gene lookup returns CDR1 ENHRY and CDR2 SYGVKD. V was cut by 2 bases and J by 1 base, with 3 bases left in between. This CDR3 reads CAISELSNQPQHF. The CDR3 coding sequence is TGTGCCATCAGTGAGCTCAGCAATCAGCCCCAGCATTTT.

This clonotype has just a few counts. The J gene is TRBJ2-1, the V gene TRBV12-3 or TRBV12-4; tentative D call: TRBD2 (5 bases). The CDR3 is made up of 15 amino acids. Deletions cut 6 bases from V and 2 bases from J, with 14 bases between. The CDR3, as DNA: TGTGCCAGCAGCTCGGGCGGGTGGGCCTACAATGAGCAGTTCTTC. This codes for CASSSGGWAYNEQFF.

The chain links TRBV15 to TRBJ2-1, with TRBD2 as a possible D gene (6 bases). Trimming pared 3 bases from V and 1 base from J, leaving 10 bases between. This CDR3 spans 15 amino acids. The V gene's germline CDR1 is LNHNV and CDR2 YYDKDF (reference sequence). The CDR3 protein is CATSRKSGSYNEQFF. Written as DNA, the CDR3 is TGTGCCACCAGCAGGAAAAGCGGGTCCTACAATGAGCAGTTCTTC. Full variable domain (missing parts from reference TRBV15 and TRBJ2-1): DAMVIQNPRYQVTQFGKPVTLSCSQTLNHNVMYWYQQKSSQAPKLLFHYYDKDFNNEADTPDNFQSRRPNTSFCFLDIRSPGLGDTAMYLCATSRKSGSYNEQFFGPGTRLTVL.